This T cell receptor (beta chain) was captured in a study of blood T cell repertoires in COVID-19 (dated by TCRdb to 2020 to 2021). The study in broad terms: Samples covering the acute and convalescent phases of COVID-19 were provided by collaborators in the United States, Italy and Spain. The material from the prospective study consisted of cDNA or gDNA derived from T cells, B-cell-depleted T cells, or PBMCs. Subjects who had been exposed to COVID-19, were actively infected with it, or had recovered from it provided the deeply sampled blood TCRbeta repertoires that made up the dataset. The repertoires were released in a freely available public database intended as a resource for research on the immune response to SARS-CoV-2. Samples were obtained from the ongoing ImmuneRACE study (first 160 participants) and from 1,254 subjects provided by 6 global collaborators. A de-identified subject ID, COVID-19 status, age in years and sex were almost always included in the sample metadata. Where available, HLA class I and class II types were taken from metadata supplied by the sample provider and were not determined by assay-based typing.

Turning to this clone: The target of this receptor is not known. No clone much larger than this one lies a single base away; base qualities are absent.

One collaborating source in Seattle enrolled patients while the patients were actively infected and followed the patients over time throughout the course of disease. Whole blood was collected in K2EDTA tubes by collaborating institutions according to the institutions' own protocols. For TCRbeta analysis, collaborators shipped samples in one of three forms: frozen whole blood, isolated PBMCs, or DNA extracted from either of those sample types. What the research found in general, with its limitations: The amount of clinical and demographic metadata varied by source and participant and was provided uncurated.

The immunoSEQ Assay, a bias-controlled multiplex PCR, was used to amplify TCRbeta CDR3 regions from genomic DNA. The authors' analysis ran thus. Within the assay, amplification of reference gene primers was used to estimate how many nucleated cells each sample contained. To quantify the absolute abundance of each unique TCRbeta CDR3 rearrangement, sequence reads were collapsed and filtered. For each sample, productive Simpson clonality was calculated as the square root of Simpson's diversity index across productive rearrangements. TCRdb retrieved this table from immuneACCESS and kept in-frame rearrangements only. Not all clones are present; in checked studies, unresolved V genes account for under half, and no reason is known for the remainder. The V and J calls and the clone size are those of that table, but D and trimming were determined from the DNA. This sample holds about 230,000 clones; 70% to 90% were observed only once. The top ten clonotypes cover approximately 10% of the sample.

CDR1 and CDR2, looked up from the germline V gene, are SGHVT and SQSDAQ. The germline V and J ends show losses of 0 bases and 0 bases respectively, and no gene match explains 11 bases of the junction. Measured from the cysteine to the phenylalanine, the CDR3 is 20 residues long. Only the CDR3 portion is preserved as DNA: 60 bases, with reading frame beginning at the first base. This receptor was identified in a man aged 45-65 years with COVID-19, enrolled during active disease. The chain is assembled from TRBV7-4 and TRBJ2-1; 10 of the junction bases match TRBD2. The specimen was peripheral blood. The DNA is TGTGCCAGCAGCTTAGCCGCAACTAGCGGGAAGTGGATCTCCTACAATGAGCAGTTCTTC. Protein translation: CASSLAATSGKWISYNEQFF.